This T cell receptor beta chain was recorded in a study of radiotherapy plus CTLA-4 blockade in lung cancer. The table came from immunoSEQ multiplex PCR; TCRdb's copy has only in-frame clones and leaves some out. Of about 43,000 clones in the sample, less than 75% were seen once. Those with chemo-refractory metastatic non-small-cell lung cancer were treated with focal radiation combined with CTLA-4 blockade using ipilimumab. A word on this clone: Its specificity is not known.

J was trimmed by 5 bases and V by 5 bases; bases with no gene match: 11. This CDR3 is 17 amino acids long. From germline, CDR1 is GTSNPN and CDR2 SVGIG (reference sequence). Overall study results and limits: In blood, after radiotherapy plus ipilimumab, tumor-derived TCR clones expanded.

The V and J genes are TRBV30 and TRBJ2-5; 16 bases line up with TRBD2. This material consisted of peripheral blood, taken from a patient treated with radiotherapy plus ipilimumab. The sequence was collected from a human donor with non-small cell lung cancer who had a partial response to radiotherapy plus ipilimumab. In DNA, the CDR3 is TGTGCCTGGGGGGGACTAGCGGGAGGGCCCTGGGGTGAGACCCAGTACTTC. It encodes CAWGGLAGGPWGETQYF. Full variable domain (missing parts from reference TRBV30 and TRBJ2-5): SQTIHQWPATLVQPVGSPLSLECTVEGTSNPNLYWYRQAAGRGLQLLFYSVGIGQISSEVPQNLSASRPQDRQFILSSKKLLLSDSGFYLCAWGGLAGGPWGETQYFGPGTRLLVL.